One and the same sample provided the 22 T cell receptor beta chains below, sequenced in a study of spatial heterogeneity in lung cancer. One entry per CDR3 protein, called by TCRdb with MiXCR from the 5' RACE reads. Of some 54,000 distinct CDR3 sequences listed, less than 9% are singletons. Sample time point: blood at routine non-recurrence follow-up after resection. The study sequenced unsorted whole RNA from tumor, nontumor lung or frozen PBMC. Here the sequenced sample was PBMCs, taken at follow-up. The receptors originated from a female donor with early-stage non-small cell lung cancer.

This clonotype was counted many times. The CDR3 DNA sequence: TGTGCCAGTCGCCCGGGGCCCTTGAATGAGCAGTTCTTC. It yields the protein CASRPGPLNEQFF. The rearrangement joins TRBV6-5 to TRBJ2-1; perhaps D is TRBD1 or TRBD2 (5 bases each). Per the germline V gene, CDR1 is MNHEY and CDR2 is SVGAGI. The CDR3 length is 13 residues. Trimming shortened V by 9 bases and J by 7 bases, and 16 bases separated the two germline ends.

This clonotype occurred many times. This chain uses TRBV6-2 or TRBV6-3 with TRBJ1-6; 8 positions match TRBD1. Germline assignment: CDR1 MNHEY and CDR2 SVGEGT. This CDR3 has 14 amino acids. V lost 5 bases and J lost 8; bases outside the gene matches: 5. As DNA, the CDR3 is TGTGCCAGCAGTCTGCTGGACAGGGATTCACCCCTCCACTTT. It is translated as CASSLLDRDSPLHF.

This clonotype was seen ten or more times. The chain carries TRBV7-9 and TRBJ1-6; D is uncertain. The ends were cut back, 3 bases at V and 9 bases at J, with 6 bases in the middle. In germline, CDR1 is SEHNR, CDR2 FQNEAQ (reference sequence). The length of the CDR3 is 12 residues. Here the CDR3 DNA reads TGTGCCAGCAGCTTGCCCCGTTCACCCCTCCACTTT. Protein: CASSLPRSPLHF.

This clonotype was counted between two and nine times. The chain employs TRBV2 and TRBJ2-3; 7 nucleotides agree with TRBD2. Trimming cost V 7 bases and J 2 bases; bases outside gene matches: 9. Per the germline V gene, CDR1 is SNHLY and CDR2 is FYNNEI. The length of the CDR3 is 15 residues. The CDR3 nucleotides read TGTGCCAGCACCGAGCGGGGCCTAACCACAGATACGCAGTATTTT. The encoded protein is CASTERGLTTDTQYF.

The table lists this clonotype with many counts. CDR3 sequence (DNA): TGTGCCACCAGCAGAGAGGCAGGGGACTATGGCTACACCTTC. It is translated as CATSREAGDYGYTF. This rearrangement joins TRBV15 to TRBJ1-2; weak D call: TRBD1 (6 bases). The CDR3 contains 14 residues. Trimming took off 0 bases at V and 3 bases at J, with 8 bases between the two ends. Germline loops: CDR1 LNHNV, CDR2 YYDKDF (reference sequence).

This clonotype was counted at least ten times. This rearrangement joins TRBV11-2 to TRBJ1-1; TRBD1 is a possible D gene (6 bases). Germline CDR1 is SGHAT and CDR2 is FQNNGV. Deletions cut 2 bases from V and 2 bases from J, with 15 bases between. The CDR3 length is 16 residues. CDR3 coding DNA: TGTGCCAGCAGCTTAATTTGGGGGGCATTTAACACTGAAGCTTTCTTT. Translation: CASSLIWGAFNTEAFF.

This clonotype appeared many times. At one end, the junction sequence differs from germline, possibly due to a read error. The CDR3 loop is CASSLAGNPGELFF. CDR3 DNA sequence: TGCGCCAGCAGCTTAGCGGGGAACCCCGGGGAGCTGTTTTTT. The chain carries TRBV5-1 and TRBJ2-2, with TRBD2 identical over 7 bases. There are 14 residues in the CDR3. From germline, CDR1 is SGHRS and CDR2 YFSETQ.

The genes are TRBV4-3 and TRBJ1-3; 12 bases match TRBD1. J gave up 3 bases and V 4 bases, and 4 bases lay outside the gene matches. Germline V gene lookup returns CDR1 LGHNA and CDR2 YSLEER. CDR3 length: 16 residues. CDR3 residues: CASSRGQGAGGNTIYF. The CDR3 DNA sequence: TGCGCCAGCAGCCGGGGACAGGGGGCTGGTGGAAACACCATATATTTT.

This clonotype was picked up many times. The chain joins TRBV12-3 or TRBV12-4 to TRBJ1-2, with 12 bases lining up with TRBD1. V gave up 5 bases and J gave up 7 bases; unmatched junction bases: 5. The CDR3 has 14 residues. CDR3 in amino acids: CASSPGTGGSGYTF. The CDR3 coding sequence is TGTGCCAGCAGTCCCGGGACAGGGGGCTCTGGCTACACCTTC.

This clonotype was seen a few times. The V call is TRBV4-1, the J call TRBJ2-5; maybe TRBD2 (6 bases). The germline V gene has CDR1 MGHRA and CDR2 YSYEKL. The CDR3 totals 15 residues. The ends were cut back, 2 bases at V and 5 bases at J, with 15 bases in the middle. This CDR3 is CASSQTLSGGETQYF. CDR3 DNA sequence: TGCGCCAGCAGCCAAACGCTTAGCGGAGGGGAGACCCAGTACTTC.

The chain has TRBV7-6 and TRBJ2-2, with TRBD1 as a possible D gene (6 bases). Germline CDR1 is SGHVS and CDR2 is FNYEAQ. The CDR3 is 16 amino acids. V lost 5 bases, J lost 6 bases, and 19 bases lay in between. DNA of the CDR3: TGTGCCAGCAGCCCCAGGACAGCGCCCTTGTCCGGGGAGCTGTTTTTT. Its protein product is CASSPRTAPLSGELFF. Variable domain in full (rest from reference TRBV7-6 and TRBJ2-2): GAGVSQSPRYKVTKRGQDVALRCDPISGHVSLYWYRQALGQGPEFLTYFNYEAQQDKSGLPNDRFSAERPEGSISTLTIQRTEQRDSAMYRCASSPRTAPLSGELFFGEGSRLTVL.

This clonotype was seen repeatedly, ten times or more. V and J are TRBV29-1 and TRBJ1-2; weak D call: TRBD1 (6 bases). Germline V CDR1 and CDR2: SQVTM, ANQGSEA. This CDR3 has 11 amino acids. V shed 6 bases and J shed 4 bases, with 9 bases lying between them. The DNA for the CDR3 is TGCAGCGTCCTGGACAGCTATGGCTACACCTTC. Its translation is CSVLDSYGYTF.

This clonotype was picked up many times. The gene calls are TRBV5-1 and TRBJ2-1; D remains unclear. This CDR3 region has 13 residues. The germline V gene encodes CDR1 SGHRS and CDR2 YFSETQ. V dropped 7 bases and J dropped 3 bases, with 11 bases sitting between them. CDR3 loop: CASSAADYNEQFF. CDR3 sequence (DNA): TGCGCCAGCTCGGCAGCCGACTACAATGAGCAGTTCTTC. Supplemented by reference TRBV5-1 and TRBJ2-1, the full variable domain reads KAGVTQTPRYLIKTRGQQVTLSCSPISGHRSVSWYQQTPGQGLQFLFEYFSETQRNKGNFPGRFSGRQFSNSRSEMNVSTLELGDSALYLCASSAADYNEQFFGPGTRLTVL.

This clonotype was recorded at least ten times. The chain joins TRBV3-1 to TRBJ2-1; 8 bases fit TRBD2. V lost 0 bases, J lost 7 bases, and 17 bases stayed unmatched. CDR1 LGHDT and CDR2 YNNKEL come from the germline V gene (reference sequence). The CDR3 is made up of 19 amino acids. The CDR3 region has the DNA TGTGCCAGCAGCCAAGAAGGGCCCCGGGGCGGGGGGCCTTGGAATGAGCAGTTCTTC. This encodes CASSQEGPRGGGPWNEQFF.

This clonotype was seen many times. The gene calls are TRBV12-3 or TRBV12-4 and TRBJ2-2; 8 nucleotides match TRBD2. This CDR3 has 15 residues. Losses at the gene ends were 8 bases for V and 6 bases for J; bases not matched to a gene: 11. CDR3 coding DNA: TGTGCCAGCCGCCCGGCGGGGGGACGGGCCGGGGAGCTGTTTTTT. Translated: CASRPAGGRAGELFF.

The rearrangement joins TRBV18 to TRBJ1-3; possible D gene TRBD1, 6 bases. The CDR3 sequence is 16 residues long. V was trimmed by 2 bases and J by 8 bases, leaving 19 bases between them. CDR1 is KGHSH, CDR2 LQKENI, per germline. The CDR3, as DNA: TGTGCCAGCTCACCATCGGGAACAGGGTATGCGGACACCATATATTTT. It specifies CASSPSGTGYADTIYF.

This clonotype was picked up many times. V and J are TRBV7-9 and TRBJ2-5; no firm D call. This CDR3 region has 15 residues. Trimming removed 1 base from V and 5 bases from J, with 14 bases in between. Germline V CDR1 and CDR2: SEHNR, FQNEAQ (reference sequence). CDR3 DNA: TGTGCCAGCAGCTTAGGCATCGGAAGTCGGGAGACCCAGTACTTC. Amino acids: CASSLGIGSRETQYF. Full variable domain (rest looked up from reference TRBV7-9 and TRBJ2-5): DTGVSQNPRHKITKRGQNVTFRCDPISEHNRLYWYRQTLGQGPEFLTYFQNEAQLEKSRLLSDRFSAERPKGSFSTLEIQRTEQGDSAMYLCASSLGIGSRETQYFGPGTRLLVL.

This clonotype was seen repeatedly, ten times or more. The chain joins TRBV20-1 to TRBJ1-2; D is uncertain. Germline V gene sequence: CDR1 DFQATT, CDR2 SNEGSKA (reference sequence). The CDR3 consists of 16 residues. The V end was cut by 3 bases, the J end by 0 bases, with 17 bases between. The DNA for the CDR3 is TGCAGTGCTAGTTTCAAGAGGGTAGTGGCTAACTATGGCTACACCTTC. The encoded protein is CSASFKRVVANYGYTF.

Only a few counts were recorded for this clonotype. The J gene is TRBJ1-5, the V gene TRBV18, with D perhaps matching TRBD1 (6 bases). Trimming removed 9 bases at V and 0 bases at J, with 9 bases between. Germline loops: CDR1 KGHSH, CDR2 LQKENI. The CDR3 loop spans 13 amino acids. The CDR3: CASGGGSNQPQHF. DNA for the CDR3: TGTGCCAGTGGAGGGGGTAGCAATCAGCCCCAGCATTTT.

V is TRBV2 and J is TRBJ1-1; D is uncertain. Trimming cost V 5 bases and J 4 bases, with 14 bases left between them. From germline, CDR1 is SNHLY and CDR2 FYNNEI. The CDR3 runs 14 residues. CDR3 nucleotides: TGTGCCAGCAGTACCCGAGTAAGGTCCACTGAAGCTTTCTTT. Protein: CASSTRVRSTEAFF.

This clonotype has only a few counts. V is TRBV5-1 and J is TRBJ2-5; D perhaps matches TRBD2 (6 bases). The CDR3 has 16 amino acids. Trimming took off 4 bases at V and 5 bases at J, with 21 bases between the two ends. In germline, CDR1 is SGHRS, CDR2 YFSETQ. The CDR3 DNA follows: TGCGCCAGCAGCAGGAGCAGGAGGGGCCCTCGGGAGACCCAGTACTTC. It is translated as CASSRSRRGPRETQYF.

This chain uses TRBV29-1 with TRBJ2-3; D gene uncertain. Deletions cut 0 bases from V and 0 bases from J, with 4 bases between. The CDR3 consists of 13 residues. The germline V gene encodes CDR1 SQVTM and CDR2 ANQGSEA. The CDR3 is CSVEDTSTDTQYF. The CDR3 nucleotides are TGCAGCGTTGAAGACACTAGCACAGATACGCAGTATTTT.